Below, 12 T cell receptor beta chains from the same sample are listed, as sequenced in a study of blood T cells in healthy people across ages. The authors ran a second PCR of about 7 to 11 cycles using a sample-barcoded 5' primer and a J-beta primer mix. TCRdb re-analysed the 5' RACE reads in MiXCR, keeping a single row per CDR3 protein. The sample holds approximately 780,000 distinct CDR3 sequences, roughly 24% seen once. This same sample was also part of a study on T cells of mothers and their children.

The sample consisted of blood. These receptors were obtained from a boy younger than 18 in good health.

The gene calls are TRBV28 and TRBJ2-7; D is unclear. Judging by the DNA end, TRBJ2-1 fits better; the J call may be wrong. CDR3 size: 13 residues. Germline lookup yields CDR1 MDHEN and CDR2 SYDVKM. The CDR3 protein is CASTSPLSIEQFF. DNA for the CDR3: TGTGCCAGCACCTCCCCCCTCAGCATTGAGCAGTTCTTC.

This sequence joins TRBV20-1 and TRBJ2-4; tentatively, D is TRBD2 (5 bases). Per germline, CDR1 DFQATT and CDR2 SNEGSKA (reference sequence). The V end lost 6 bases, the J end lost 6 bases, and 18 bases lay between the germline ends. This CDR3 is built from 14 residues. DNA of the CDR3: TGCAGTGCCCTCTATAGCGTTTCGGGAAACATTCAGTACTTC. Residues: CSALYSVSGNIQYF.

V gene TRBV2 combines with J gene TRBJ2-5; TRBD2 agrees at 11 bases. V lost 6 bases, J lost 14 bases, and 23 bases stayed unmatched. CDR1 is SNHLY, CDR2 FYNNEI, per germline. CDR3 length equals 17 residues. The DNA of the CDR3 is TGTGCCAGCAGAGACAGTTATAGCGGGGGGGCCAGAGAGACCCGCTACTTC. This gives the protein CASRDSYSGGARETRYF.

This clonotype turned up a few times. V gene TRBV6-6 combines with J gene TRBJ1-5, with D hard to call. The length of the CDR3 is 14 residues. Germline CDR1 and CDR2: MNHNY and SVGAGI (reference sequence). Trimming cost V 7 bases and J 3 bases, with 13 bases left between them. CDR3 loop: CASNDIRVNQPQHF. DNA of the CDR3: TGTGCCAGCAACGACATTAGGGTCAATCAGCCCCAGCATTTT.

The chain employs TRBV3-1 and TRBJ2-1, with 11 bases that match TRBD2. This CDR3 comprises 16 residues. Per germline, CDR1 LGHDT and CDR2 YNNKEL (reference sequence). Trimming removed 3 bases from V and 4 bases from J; junction bases left unmatched: 5. CDR3 in amino acids: CASSHGTSGIYNEQFF. CDR3 DNA: TGTGCCAGCAGCCACGGGACTAGCGGAATTTACAATGAGCAGTTCTTC.

A few counts support this clonotype. V and J are TRBV10-3 and TRBJ1-4; 8 nucleotides line up with TRBD1. With V trimmed by 4 bases and J by 8 bases, 12 bases remained unmatched. This CDR3 comprises 16 residues. Germline CDR1 ENHRY, CDR2 SYGVKD. The CDR3 coding sequence is TGTGCCATCAGTGGGGACAGGTCCCCTCTTCGAGAAAAACTGTTTTTT. It encodes CAISGDRSPLREKLFF.

This clonotype came up a few times. The chain employs TRBV30 and TRBJ2-5, with 7 bases lining up with TRBD2. With 0 bases clipped from V and 4 bases from J, the junction kept 5 bases outside the gene matches. The CDR3 sequence is 14 residues long. The germline CDR1 and CDR2 sequences are GTSNPN and SVGIG (reference sequence). CDR3 protein: CAWSVETGGETQYF. The CDR3 DNA sequence: TGTGCCTGGAGTGTAGAAACGGGAGGAGAGACCCAGTACTTC.

This clonotype was counted many times. The chain has TRBV7-2 and TRBJ2-3; 8 bases match TRBD2. CDR1 SGHTA and CDR2 FQGNSA come from the germline V gene. The CDR3 runs to 16 residues. The V segment lost 10 bases and the J segment 0 bases; nucleotides outside the gene matches: 12. CDR3 amino acids: CATGGGLLSSTDTQYF. CDR3 coding DNA: TGTGCCACCGGCGGGGGGTTACTCTCTAGCACAGATACGCAGTATTTT. Complete variable domain (other parts from reference TRBV7-2 and TRBJ2-3): GAGVSQSPSNKVTEKGKDVELRCDPISGHTALYWYRQSLGQGLEFLIYFQGNSAPDKSGLPSDRFSAERTGGSVSTLTIQRTQQEDSAVYLCATGGGLLSSTDTQYFGPGTRLTVL.

The chain combines TRBV20-1 with TRBJ2-1; perhaps TRBD1 as D (6 bases). The closer fit of TRBJ2-7 to the DNA end suggests the J call may be wrong. CDR1 is DFQATT and CDR2 is SNEGSKA in the germline V gene (reference sequence). This CDR3 spans 11 amino acids. This CDR3 is CSAQAGVEQYF. The CDR3 DNA reads as TGCAGTGCTCAGGCAGGGGTCGAGCAGTACTTC.

The rearrangement links TRBV18 to TRBJ1-6, with D possibly being TRBD1 (6 bases). This CDR3 region has 15 residues. Trimming cost V 2 bases and J 6 bases, with 11 bases left between them. Per the germline V gene, CDR1 is KGHSH and CDR2 is LQKENI. CDR3 nucleotide sequence: TGTGCCAGCTCACCAGAAGCAGGGGCTAATTCACCCCTCCACTTT. Protein product: CASSPEAGANSPLHF.

V gene TRBV7-9 combines with J gene TRBJ2-1; tentatively, D is TRBD1 (6 bases). The germline CDR1 and CDR2 sequences are SEHNR and FQNEAQ (reference sequence). The CDR3 loop spans 13 amino acids. The V end was cut by 3 bases, the J end by 8 bases, with 11 bases between. The CDR3 DNA reads TGTGCCAGCAGCTTCGCAGGGGTGCATGAGCAGTTCTTC. Its translation is CASSFAGVHEQFF.

This clonotype was recorded a few times. The gene calls are TRBV29-1 and TRBJ2-2; 7 positions agree with TRBD1. Germline CDR1 reads SQVTM; CDR2 reads ANQGSEA. This CDR3 has 16 amino acids. V lost 6 bases, J lost 2 bases, and 12 bases stayed unmatched. The CDR3 DNA follows: TGCAGCGTCGCTAATCGAGGGGGCCCAAACACCGGGGAGCTGTTTTTT. The encoded protein is CSVANRGGPNTGELFF.